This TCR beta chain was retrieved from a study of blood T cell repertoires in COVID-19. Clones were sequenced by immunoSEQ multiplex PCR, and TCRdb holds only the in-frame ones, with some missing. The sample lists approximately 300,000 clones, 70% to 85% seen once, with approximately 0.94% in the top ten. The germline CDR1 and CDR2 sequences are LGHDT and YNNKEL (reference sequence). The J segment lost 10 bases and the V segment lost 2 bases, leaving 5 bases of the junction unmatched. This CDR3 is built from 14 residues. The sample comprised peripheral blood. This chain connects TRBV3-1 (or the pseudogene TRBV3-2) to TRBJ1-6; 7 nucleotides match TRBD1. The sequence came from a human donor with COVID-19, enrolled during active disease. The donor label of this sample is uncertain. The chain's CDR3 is CASSQRQGDSPLHF. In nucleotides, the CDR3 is TGTGCCAGCAGCCAAAGACAGGGAGACTCACCCCTCCACTTT.